Following are 30 T cell receptor beta chains from one sample sequenced in a study of blood T cell repertoires in COVID-19. Repertoires were generated with immunoSEQ multiplex PCR, while TCRdb's copy carries only in-frame clones and drops some. Here the sample spans tens of thousands of clones, 87% being singletons. Sequenced material: peripheral blood. These receptors were taken from an elderly woman with COVID-19, enrolled during active disease.

This clone was observed once. The junction differs from germline at one of its ends, possibly a read error. J is TRBJ1-2 and V is TRBV9; a weak D match, TRBD1 (6 bases). There are 13 residues in the CDR3. The germline V gene has CDR1 SGDLS and CDR2 YYNGEE. In DNA, the CDR3 is TGTGCCAGCAGCGTAGCCACAGGGAAAGGCTGCACCTTC. The encoded protein is CASSVATGKGCTF.

This clone has just a few counts. The chain uses TRBV7-9 and TRBJ1-2; 7 bases map to TRBD1. Germline V gene sequence: CDR1 SEHNR, CDR2 FQNEAQ (reference sequence). V was clipped by 5 bases and J by 8 bases; unmatched bases: 11. The CDR3 length is 14 residues. This CDR3 is CASSPRQGGEGYTF. In DNA, the CDR3 is TGTGCCAGCAGCCCTAGACAGGGCGGAGAGGGCTACACCTTC.

This sequence joins TRBV10-2 and TRBJ2-1; 7 nucleotides match TRBD1. Germline CDR1 and CDR2: WSHSY and SAAADI. There are 12 residues in the CDR3. V lost 7 bases and J lost 6; bases outside the gene matches: 3. CDR3 in amino acids: CASMTGLNEQFF. The CDR3 nucleotides are TGCGCCAGCATGACAGGGCTCAATGAGCAGTTCTTC.

This rearrangement joins TRBV7-2 to TRBJ2-7; tentative D call: TRBD2 (5 bases). The CDR3 runs to 15 residues. CDR1 and CDR2 (germline): SGHTA, FQGNSA. Trimming pared 1 base from V and 2 bases from J, leaving 12 bases between. The CDR3 spells CASSLVIAGTYEQYF. CDR3 in DNA: TGTGCCAGCAGCTTAGTTATCGCGGGTACCTACGAGCAGTACTTC.

V and J are TRBV7-9 and TRBJ1-2, with 10 bases aligning to TRBD1. With 5 bases clipped from V and 2 bases from J, the junction kept 11 bases outside the gene matches. Germline V CDR1 and CDR2: SEHNR, FQNEAQ (reference sequence). This CDR3 is 17 amino acids long. Here the CDR3 DNA reads TGTGCCAGCAGCGCCTACTCGCCGGGACAGGGGAACTATGGCTACACCTTC. This sequence encodes CASSAYSPGQGNYGYTF. The whole variable domain, filled in from reference TRBV7-9 and TRBJ1-2, reads DTGVSQNPRHKITKRGQNVTFRCDPISEHNRLYWYRQTLGQGPEFLTYFQNEAQLEKSRLLSDRFSAERPKGSFSTLEIQRTEQGDSAMYLCASSAYSPGQGNYGYTFGSGTRLTVV.

The chain recombines TRBV30 with TRBJ2-7, with D possibly matching TRBD1 (6 bases). The CDR3 is made up of 11 amino acids. Deletions cut 6 bases from V and 3 bases from J, with 9 bases between. Germline lookup yields CDR1 GTSNPN and CDR2 SVGIG (reference sequence). The CDR3 DNA follows: TGTGCCTGCAGCAGGGGCTACGAGCAGTACTTC. This sequence encodes CACSRGYEQYF.

The CDR3 DNA reads as TGCGCCAGCAGCAACGGACAGCCAGATACGCAGTATTTT. This codes for CASSNGQPDTQYF. This sequence joins TRBV5-1 and TRBJ2-3, with D possibly matching TRBD1 (6 bases). V lost 4 bases and J lost 4, with 10 bases in between. CDR1 SGHRS and CDR2 YFSETQ come from the germline V gene. The CDR3 has 13 amino acids.

The chain is built from TRBV6-5 and TRBJ2-5; TRBD2 aligns across 9 bases. Looked up from germline, CDR1 is MNHEY and CDR2 is SVGAGI. Losses at the gene ends were 8 bases for V and 4 bases for J; bases not matched to a gene: 8. CDR3 length equals 14 residues. CDR3 in amino acids: CASLWRGGGETQYF. CDR3 coding DNA: TGTGCCAGCCTCTGGCGGGGGGGCGGAGAGACCCAGTACTTC.

V usage is TRBV30 and J usage is TRBJ1-2; the D gene is possibly TRBD1 (6 bases). V was pared by 1 base and J by 10 bases, with 19 bases between. This CDR3 has 14 amino acids. From germline, CDR1 is GTSNPN and CDR2 SVGIG (reference sequence). The CDR3 here is CAWSGLPGGGIYTF. The CDR3 region has the DNA TGTGCCTGGAGTGGTCTCCCCGGGGGGGGCATCTACACCTTC.

V and J are TRBV19 and TRBJ1-2, with 8 bases that match TRBD1. CDR1 is LNHDA and CDR2 is SQIVND in the germline V gene (reference sequence). The CDR3 length is 13 residues. V lost 3 bases and J lost 6; bases outside the gene matches: 3. The CDR3 loop is CASSIQGANGYTF. The CDR3 region has the DNA TGTGCCAGTAGTATTCAGGGGGCCAATGGCTACACCTTC.

This clone was detected a few times. The genes are TRBV10-1 and TRBJ1-1; 9 bases map to TRBD1. V shed 5 bases and J 5 bases; nucleotides not matched to a gene: 3. Germline CDR1 is WNHNN and CDR2 is SYGVQD (reference sequence). This CDR3 contains 13 residues. The chain's CDR3 is CASSNRGLTEAFF. In nucleotides, the CDR3 is TGCGCCAGCAGTAACAGGGGGCTTACTGAAGCTTTCTTT.

The gene calls are TRBV21-1 and TRBJ2-1; the table's D call, TRBD2, has no DNA check behind it. TRBV21-1 is noted as a pseudogene. The CDR3 consists of 18 residues. CDR3 bases: TGTGCCAGCAGCAAAGCCCGGACTAGAGCCAGCTCCTACAATGAGCAGTTCTTC. Translating it yields CASSKARTRASSYNEQFF.

This chain's CDR3 is CSVPDTEAFF. Written as DNA, the CDR3 is TGCAGCGTACCGGACACTGAAGCTTTCTTT. This chain uses TRBV29-1 with TRBJ1-1; no clear D gene. Trimming took off 6 bases at V and 3 bases at J, with 5 bases between the two ends. The germline CDR1 and CDR2 sequences are SQVTM and ANQGSEA. The length of the CDR3 is 10 residues.

The gene calls are TRBV2 and TRBJ2-2; 13 bases match TRBD2. The CDR3 extends over 15 amino acids. Germline V CDR1 and CDR2: SNHLY, FYNNEI. The J segment lost 3 bases and the V segment lost 6 bases, leaving 1 base of the junction unmatched. The CDR3 loop reads CASRGLAGHTGELFF. Here the CDR3 DNA reads TGTGCCAGCAGGGGACTAGCGGGGCACACCGGGGAGCTGTTTTTT.

This chain joins TRBV19 and TRBJ2-7; D is unresolved. Trimming removed 3 bases at V and 1 base at J, with 10 bases between. In germline, CDR1 is LNHDA, CDR2 SQIVND (reference sequence). The length of the CDR3 is 14 residues. CDR3 coding DNA: TGTGCCAGTAGTATGGCCTCCGGGTCCTACGAGCAGTACTTC. Its protein is CASSMASGSYEQYF.

The V call is TRBV29-1, the J call TRBJ2-1, with a weak D call TRBD1 (6 bases). Trimming left V 7 bases short and J 5 bases short, with 21 bases between. CDR1 is SQVTM, CDR2 ANQGSEA, per germline. This CDR3 is built from 15 residues. CDR3 nucleotides: TGCAGCGGAGCCCGTGCCGGGACAACCCACAATGAGCAGTTCTTC. It encodes CSGARAGTTHNEQFF.

The chain links TRBV6-6 to TRBJ2-2; a possible D gene is TRBD1 (5 bases). The CDR3 spans 15 residues. Germline CDR1 MNHNY, CDR2 SVGAGI (reference sequence). V was clipped by 6 bases and J by 0 bases, with 11 bases between them. CDR3 in amino acids: CASSLQAANTGELFF. CDR3 bases: TGTGCCAGCAGCTTACAGGCAGCGAACACCGGGGAGCTGTTTTTT.

CDR3 loop: CASSHRQGARTDTQYF. The CDR3 DNA follows: TGTGCCAGCTCACATCGACAGGGGGCGCGGACAGATACGCAGTATTTT. The gene calls are TRBV18 and TRBJ2-3; 10 positions agree with TRBD1. CDR1 is KGHSH and CDR2 is LQKENI in the germline V gene. The CDR3 has 16 residues. After removal of 4 bases from V and 3 bases from J, the junction contained 7 bases not matched to a gene.

The chain employs TRBV7-6 and TRBJ2-3, with 10 bases lining up with TRBD1. With 9 bases clipped from V and 2 bases from J, the junction kept 5 bases outside the gene matches. This CDR3 is built from 14 residues. Germline loops: CDR1 SGHVS, CDR2 FNYEAQ. The CDR3 coding sequence is TGTGCCAGTTCCGACAGGGGGCCCACAGATACGCAGTATTTT. Translating gives CASSDRGPTDTQYF.

CDR3 nucleotide sequence: TGTGCCTGGAGGGGGACTAGCGGGGCGCAGTTCTTC. As protein: CAWRGTSGAQFF. The chain is built from TRBV30 and TRBJ2-1; TRBD2 agrees at 13 bases. The J segment lost 12 bases and the V segment lost 3 bases, leaving 2 bases of the junction unmatched. Germline CDR1 reads GTSNPN; CDR2 reads SVGIG (reference sequence). The CDR3 sequence is 12 residues long.

This rearrangement joins TRBV6-5 to TRBJ1-1; 7 nucleotides line up with TRBD1. The ends lost 6 bases at V and 2 bases at J; junction bases unmatched: 6. Germline CDR1 is MNHEY and CDR2 is SVGAGI. The CDR3 is 14 residues long. The CDR3 DNA reads TGTGCCAGCAGATTGACAGGGTACAACACTGAAGCTTTCTTT. Amino acid sequence: CASRLTGYNTEAFF.

This clone was recorded only once. V usage is TRBV2 and J usage is TRBJ2-5; 10 bases fit TRBD1. The CDR3 runs 16 residues. Germline loops: CDR1 SNHLY, CDR2 FYNNEI. The V gene end was trimmed by 4 bases and the J gene end by 0 bases; junction bases not matched to a gene: 5. CDR3 in amino acids: CASSATGGDHQETQYF. In DNA form, the CDR3 reads TGTGCCAGCAGTGCGACAGGGGGCGACCACCAAGAGACCCAGTACTTC. Based on the CDR3 plus reference TRBV2 and TRBJ2-5, the full variable domain is EPEVTQTPSHQVTQMGQEVILRCVPISNHLYFYWYRQILGQKVEFLVSFYNNEISEKSEIFDDQFSVERPDGSNFTLKIRSTKLEDSAMYFCASSATGGDHQETQYFGPGTRLLVL.

The chain employs TRBV2 and TRBJ1-2; D not resolved. The V gene's germline CDR1 is SNHLY and CDR2 FYNNEI. The CDR3 covers 14 residues. The V gene lost 1 base and the J gene lost 0 bases, with 6 bases spanning the gap. As DNA, the CDR3 is TGTGCCAGCAGTGAAGGGGCCACTAACTATGGCTACACCTTC. It translates to CASSEGATNYGYTF.

The V and J genes are TRBV20-1 and TRBJ1-4, with 9 bases matching TRBD1. The CDR3 contains 14 residues. CDR1 DFQATT and CDR2 SNEGSKA come from the germline V gene (reference sequence). After removal of 3 bases from V and 8 bases from J, the junction contained 7 bases not matched to a gene. The CDR3 nucleotides are TGCAGTGCTAGTGACAGGGGGACGGGGGAAAAACTGTTTTTT. Protein sequence: CSASDRGTGEKLFF.

V and J are TRBV19 and TRBJ1-2; 11 bases are a match to TRBD1. The germline V gene encodes CDR1 LNHDA and CDR2 SQIVND (reference sequence). The CDR3 is 15 amino acids. Unmatched junction bases numbered 4, after V lost 5 bases and J lost 2 bases. The CDR3 DNA sequence: TGTGCCAGTAGTGTGGGACAGGGGGTAAACTATGGCTACACCTTC. It codes for CASSVGQGVNYGYTF. The whole variable domain, remainder taken from reference TRBV19 and TRBJ1-2, is DGGITQSPKYLFRKEGQNVTLSCEQNLNHDAMYWYRQDPGQGLRLIYYSQIVNDFQKGDIAEGYSVSREKKESFPLTVTSAQKNPTAFYLCASSVGQGVNYGYTFGSGTRLTVV.

This chain joins TRBV2 and TRBJ1-1, with D possibly TRBD1 on 5 matching bases. CDR3 length: 13 amino acids. Germline V lookup: CDR1 SNHLY, CDR2 FYNNEI. The V and J ends lost 8 bases and 4 bases respectively, with 14 bases between them. The CDR3 sequence: CASGSQGITEAFF. CDR3 coding DNA: TGTGCCAGCGGCTCTCAGGGTATCACTGAAGCTTTCTTT.

This clone turned up a few times. The chain uses TRBV30 and TRBJ1-5; no definite D call. This CDR3 comprises 13 residues. V lost 0 bases, J lost 4 bases, and 7 bases lay in between. Germline loops: CDR1 GTSNPN, CDR2 SVGIG (reference sequence). Written as DNA, the CDR3 is TGTGCCTGGAGTGTTGGGCAGAATCAGCCCCAGCATTTT. Its protein product is CAWSVGQNQPQHF.

This chain joins TRBV6-5 and TRBJ1-2; weak D call: TRBD1 (5 bases). The germline gives CDR1 MNHEY, CDR2 SVGAGI. The CDR3 is 16 amino acids. Trimming pared 0 bases from V and 7 bases from J, leaving 18 bases between. The CDR3 nucleotides read TGTGCCAGCAGTTACTCGATACAGGCCATGAAGCGTGGCTACACCTTC. As protein: CASSYSIQAMKRGYTF.

The chain carries TRBV25-1 and TRBJ1-1, with no clear D. The CDR3 loop spans 14 amino acids. Germline CDR1 is MGHDK and CDR2 is SYGVNS. Trimming took off 5 bases at V and 6 bases at J, with 16 bases between the two ends. CDR3 protein: CASSIVGVVSEAFF. The CDR3, as DNA: TGTGCCAGCAGTATAGTCGGGGTGGTATCTGAAGCTTTCTTT. The full variable domain, its missing parts supplied by reference TRBV25-1 and TRBJ1-1, is EADIYQTPRYLVIGTGKKITLECSQTMGHDKMYWYQQDPGMELHLIHYSYGVNSTEKGDLSSESTVSRIRTEHFPLTLESARPSHTSQYLCASSIVGVVSEAFFGQGTRLTVV.

This rearrangement joins TRBV3-1 (or the pseudogene TRBV3-2) to TRBJ2-5; D perhaps matches TRBD2 (6 bases). In germline, CDR1 is LGHDT, CDR2 YNNKEL (reference sequence). This CDR3 region has 17 residues. Trimming stripped 2 bases from V and 5 bases from J, with 21 bases between. As DNA, the CDR3 is TGTGCCAGCAGCCAAACCGTGGGGCGGGGAAACCCGGAGACCCAGTACTTC. This gives the protein CASSQTVGRGNPETQYF.